This T cell receptor beta chain was identified in a study of T cell responses to AZD1222 COVID-19 vaccine. For the study at large: The study pooled second doses at about 4 or about 12 weeks. Whole-study findings and limits: The number of AZD1222 recipients seropositive at baseline was only five or six. All repertoire sampling was performed exclusively after the peak T cell response. Among vaccine-associated CD4 TCRs, coverage spanned spike, with dominance at 160-218 and 743-854.

CDR1 is SGHRS and CDR2 is YFSETQ in the germline V gene. The CDR3 is made up of 13 amino acids. Trimming removed 2 bases from V and 7 bases from J, with 13 bases in between. Sequenced by immunoSEQ multiplex PCR; TCRdb stores in-frame clones only, minus some. This table holds roughly 150,000 clones, about nine tenths found once. In the case of this clone: Its antigen is undetermined.

The rearrangement uses TRBV5-1 and TRBJ2-7; either TRBD1 or TRBD2 may supply D (5 bases each). This clonotype was obtained from an adult in good health. The sample in question was peripheral blood, obtained on day 0 of AZD1222 vaccination. CDR3 sequence: CASSLTGAGEQYF. Written as DNA, the CDR3 is TGCGCCAGCAGCTTAACCGGGGCCGGGGAGCAGTACTTC.